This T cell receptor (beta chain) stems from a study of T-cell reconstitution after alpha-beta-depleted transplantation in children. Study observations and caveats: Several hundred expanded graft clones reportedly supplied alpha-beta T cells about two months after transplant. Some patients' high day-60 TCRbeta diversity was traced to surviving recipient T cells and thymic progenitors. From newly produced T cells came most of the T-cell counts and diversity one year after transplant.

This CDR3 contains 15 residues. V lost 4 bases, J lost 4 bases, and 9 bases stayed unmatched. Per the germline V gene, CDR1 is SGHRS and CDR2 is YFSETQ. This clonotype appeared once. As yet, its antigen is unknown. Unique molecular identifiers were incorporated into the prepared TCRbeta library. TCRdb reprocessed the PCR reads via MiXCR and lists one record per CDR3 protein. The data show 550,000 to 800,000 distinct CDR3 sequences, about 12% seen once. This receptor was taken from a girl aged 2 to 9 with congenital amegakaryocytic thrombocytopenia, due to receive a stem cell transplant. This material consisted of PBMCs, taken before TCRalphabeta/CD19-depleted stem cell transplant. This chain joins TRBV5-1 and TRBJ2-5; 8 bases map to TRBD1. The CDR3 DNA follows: TGCGCCAGCAGCGGTCCCAGGGGGCTGGGAGAGACCCAGTACTTC. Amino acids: CASSGPRGLGETQYF.